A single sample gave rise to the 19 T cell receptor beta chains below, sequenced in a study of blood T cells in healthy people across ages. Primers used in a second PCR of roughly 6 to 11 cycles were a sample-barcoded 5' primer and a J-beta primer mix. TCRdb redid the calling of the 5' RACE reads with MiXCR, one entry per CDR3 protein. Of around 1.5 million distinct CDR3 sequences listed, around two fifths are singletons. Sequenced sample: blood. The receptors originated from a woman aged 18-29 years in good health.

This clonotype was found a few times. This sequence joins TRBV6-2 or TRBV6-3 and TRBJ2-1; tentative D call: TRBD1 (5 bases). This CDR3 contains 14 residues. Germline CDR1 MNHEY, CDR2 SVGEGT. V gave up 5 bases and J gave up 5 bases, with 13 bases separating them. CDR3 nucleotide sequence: TGTGCCAGCAGTGCAGGGTCTTGGAACAATGAGCAGTTCTTC. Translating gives CASSAGSWNNEQFF.

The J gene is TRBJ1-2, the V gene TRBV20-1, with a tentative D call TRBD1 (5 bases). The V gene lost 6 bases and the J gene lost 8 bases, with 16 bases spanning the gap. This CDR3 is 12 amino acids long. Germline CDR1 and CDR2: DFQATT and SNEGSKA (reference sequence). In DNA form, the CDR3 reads TGCAGTGCACCTACGGACACCGGGGGCTACACCTTC. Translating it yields CSAPTDTGGYTF.

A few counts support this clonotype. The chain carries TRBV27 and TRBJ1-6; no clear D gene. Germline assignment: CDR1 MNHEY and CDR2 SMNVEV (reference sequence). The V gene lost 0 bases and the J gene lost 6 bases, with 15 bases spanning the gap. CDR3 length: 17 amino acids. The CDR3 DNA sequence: TGTGCCAGCAGTTTATCCCCCAACGAGGGATCTAATTCACCCCTCCACTTT. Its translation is CASSLSPNEGSNSPLHF.

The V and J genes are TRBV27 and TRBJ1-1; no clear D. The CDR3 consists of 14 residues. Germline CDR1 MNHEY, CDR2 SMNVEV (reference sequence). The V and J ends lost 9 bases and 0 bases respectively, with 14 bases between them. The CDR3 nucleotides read TGTGCCAGTAGGAAGGGTCGCATGAACACTGAAGCTTTCTTT. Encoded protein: CASRKGRMNTEAFF.

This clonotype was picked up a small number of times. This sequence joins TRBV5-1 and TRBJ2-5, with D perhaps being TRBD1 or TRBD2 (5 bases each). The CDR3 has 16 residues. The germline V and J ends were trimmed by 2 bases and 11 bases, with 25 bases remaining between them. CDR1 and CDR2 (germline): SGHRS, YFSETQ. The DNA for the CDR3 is TGCGCCAGCAGCTTTGAGGGGCGGCTAACCCCCGATGAGCAGTACTTC. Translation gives CASSFEGRLTPDEQYF.

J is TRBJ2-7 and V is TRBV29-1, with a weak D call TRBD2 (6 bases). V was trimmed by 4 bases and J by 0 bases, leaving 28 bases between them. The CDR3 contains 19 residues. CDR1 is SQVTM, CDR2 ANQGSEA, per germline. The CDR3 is CSVGFTGSRLSGDSYEQYF. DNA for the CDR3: TGCAGCGTTGGGTTTACAGGTTCCCGACTATCGGGAGACTCCTACGAGCAGTACTTC.

The CDR3 reads CSVEGGGQIYEQYF. DNA of the CDR3: TGCAGCGTTGAAGGAGGGGGACAGATCTACGAGCAGTACTTC. The chain recombines TRBV29-1 with TRBJ2-7; 7 nucleotides align to TRBD1. V lost 1 base, J lost 3 bases, and 6 bases stayed unmatched. Germline V gene sequence: CDR1 SQVTM, CDR2 ANQGSEA. The CDR3 is made up of 14 amino acids.

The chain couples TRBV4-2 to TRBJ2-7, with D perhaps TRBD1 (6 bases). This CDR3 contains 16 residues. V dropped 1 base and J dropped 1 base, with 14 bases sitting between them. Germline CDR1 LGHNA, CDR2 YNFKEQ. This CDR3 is CASSQAARGLSYEQYF. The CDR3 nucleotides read TGTGCCAGCAGCCAAGCGGCCAGGGGCCTTTCCTACGAGCAGTACTTC.

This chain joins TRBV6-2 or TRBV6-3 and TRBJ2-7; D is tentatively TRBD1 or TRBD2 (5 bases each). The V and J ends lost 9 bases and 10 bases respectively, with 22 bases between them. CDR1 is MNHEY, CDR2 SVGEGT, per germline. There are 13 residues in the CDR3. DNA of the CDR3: TGTGCCAGTAAACGGGACCCGAAAGAGATCCAGTACTTC. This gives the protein CASKRDPKEIQYF.

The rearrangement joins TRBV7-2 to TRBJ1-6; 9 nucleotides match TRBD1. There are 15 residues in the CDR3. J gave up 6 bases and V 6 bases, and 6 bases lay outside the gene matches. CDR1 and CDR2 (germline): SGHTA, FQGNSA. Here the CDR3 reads CASRKQGAFNSPLHF. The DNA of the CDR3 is TGTGCCAGCAGGAAACAGGGGGCTTTTAATTCACCCCTCCACTTT.

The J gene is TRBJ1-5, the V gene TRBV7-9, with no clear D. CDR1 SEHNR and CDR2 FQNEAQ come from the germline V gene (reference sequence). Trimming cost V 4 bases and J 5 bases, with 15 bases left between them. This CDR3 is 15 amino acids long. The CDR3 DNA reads TGTGCCAGCAGCTCGACGGGCCGAACATATCAGCCCCAGCATTTT. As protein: CASSSTGRTYQPQHF.

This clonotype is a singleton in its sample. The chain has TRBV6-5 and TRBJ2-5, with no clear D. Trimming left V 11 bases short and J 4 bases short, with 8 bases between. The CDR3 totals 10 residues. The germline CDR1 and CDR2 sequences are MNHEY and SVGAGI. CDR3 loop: CAQRLETQYF. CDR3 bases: TGTGCCCAGCGCCTAGAGACCCAGTACTTC.

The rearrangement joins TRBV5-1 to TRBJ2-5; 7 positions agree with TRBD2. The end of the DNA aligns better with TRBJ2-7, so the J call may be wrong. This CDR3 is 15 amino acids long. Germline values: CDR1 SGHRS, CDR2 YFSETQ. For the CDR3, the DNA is TGCGCCAGCAGCATATGGGACTACACTACTCCCGAGCAGTACTTC. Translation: CASSIWDYTTPEQYF.

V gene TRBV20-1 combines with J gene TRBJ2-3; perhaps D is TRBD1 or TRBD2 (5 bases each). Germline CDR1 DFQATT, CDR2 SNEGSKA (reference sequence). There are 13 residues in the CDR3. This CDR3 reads CGGQGGPTDTQYF. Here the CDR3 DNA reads TGCGGCGGGCAGGGCGGACCCACAGATACGCAGTATTTT.

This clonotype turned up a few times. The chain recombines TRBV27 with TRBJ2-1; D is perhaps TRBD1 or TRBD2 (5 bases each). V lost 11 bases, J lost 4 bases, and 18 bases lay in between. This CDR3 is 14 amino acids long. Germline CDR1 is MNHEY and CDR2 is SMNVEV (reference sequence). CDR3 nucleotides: TGTGCCCGAACCGGGACGCGGACATACAATGAGCAGTTCTTC. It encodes CARTGTRTYNEQFF.

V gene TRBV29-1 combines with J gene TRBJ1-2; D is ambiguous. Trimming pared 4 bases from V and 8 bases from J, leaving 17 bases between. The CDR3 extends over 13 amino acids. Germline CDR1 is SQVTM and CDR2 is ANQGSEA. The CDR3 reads CSVGPGSVGGYTF. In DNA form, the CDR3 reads TGCAGCGTTGGGCCAGGTAGCGTTGGGGGCTACACCTTC.

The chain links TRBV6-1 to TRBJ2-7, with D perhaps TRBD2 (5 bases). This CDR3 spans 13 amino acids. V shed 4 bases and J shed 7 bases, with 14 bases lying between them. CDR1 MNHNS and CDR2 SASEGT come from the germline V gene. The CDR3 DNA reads TGTGCCAGCAGTGTTACTAGTTACAATGAGCAGTACTTC. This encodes CASSVTSYNEQYF.

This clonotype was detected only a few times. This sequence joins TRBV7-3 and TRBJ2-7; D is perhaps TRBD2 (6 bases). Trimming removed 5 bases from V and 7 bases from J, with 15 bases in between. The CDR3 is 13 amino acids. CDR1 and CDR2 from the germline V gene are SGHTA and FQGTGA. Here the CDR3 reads CASSPRLGGEQYF. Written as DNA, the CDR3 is TGTGCCAGCAGCCCCCGTTTGGGGGGAGAGCAGTACTTC.

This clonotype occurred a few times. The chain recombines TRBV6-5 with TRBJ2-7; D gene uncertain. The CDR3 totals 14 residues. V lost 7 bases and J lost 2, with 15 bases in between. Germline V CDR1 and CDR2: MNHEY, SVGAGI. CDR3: CASTRRLPTYEQYF. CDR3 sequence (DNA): TGTGCCAGCACCCGCAGGCTCCCAACCTACGAGCAGTACTTC.